Described below is a single TCR beta chain sequence and its context. A much larger clone is a single base away; this may be a read error. This CDR3 contains 11 residues. The germline V gene encodes CDR1 MNHEY and CDR2 SVGAGI. This specimen belongs to a study of T cells in Graves' hyperthyroidism and ophthalmopathy. Criteria for exclusion of patients were uncontrolled infection, other autoimmune disease, pregnancy or lactation. The CDR3 regions of TCR beta were amplified from RNA transcripts. The TCR CDR3 was amplified in a first-round RT-PCR using the HTBI primer set. TCRdb independently ran MiXCR on the multiplex PCR reads; one entry per CDR3 protein. This sample yields 300,000 to 400,000 distinct CDR3 sequences, of which around 13% are seen a single time; 15% to 20% belongs to the top ten.

The V and J genes are TRBV6-5 and TRBJ1-1, with unresolved D. This sequence originates from a woman in her thirties with Graves' ophthalmopathy. The sequenced sample consisted of blood. The CDR3, as DNA: TGTGTCAGCAGTTATTACACTGAAGCTTTCTTT. Amino acid sequence: CVSSYYTEAFF.